The 22 T cell receptor beta chains in this list originate from one sample, sequenced in a study of shared clonotypes between healthy human individuals. Here immunoSEQ multiplex PCR was the method, and the copy in TCRdb shows in-frame clones only, minus some. The sample has about 680,000 clones; around 92% are singletons. The naive CD8 population came from CD45RO-negative cells selected for CCR7, without terminally differentiated effector memory CD45RA+ cells. The specimen was naive CD8+ T cells sorted from blood. The receptors come from a man aged 30-40 years in good health.

The chain employs TRBV11-2 and TRBJ2-4; 13 bases are shared with TRBD2. Looked up from germline, CDR1 is SGHAT and CDR2 is FQNNGV. The J segment lost 0 bases and the V segment lost 3 bases, leaving 8 bases of the junction unmatched. This CDR3 region has 19 residues. CDR3 nucleotide sequence: TGTGCCAGCAGCTTCGGACTAGCGGGAGTTCAATCAGCCAAAAACATTCAGTACTTC. As protein: CASSFGLAGVQSAKNIQYF.

Concerning this clone itself: In the same sample, other DNA sequences code for this CDR3. CDR3 DNA sequence: TGTGCCAGCAGCTCCCAGACAGGAATGAACACTGAAGCTTTCTTT. It specifies CASSSQTGMNTEAFF. This chain joins TRBV11-2 and TRBJ1-1; maybe TRBD1 (6 bases). V was cut by 4 bases and J by 0 bases, with 12 bases left in between. CDR3 length: 15 amino acids. In germline, CDR1 is SGHAT, CDR2 FQNNGV.

This clone appeared a few times. The DNA for the CDR3 is TGTGCCAGCAGTTACAGGGGGAGGGCCGACGAGCAGTACTTC. This encodes CASSYRGRADEQYF. The chain combines TRBV27 with TRBJ2-7, with D possibly being TRBD1 (8 bases). Germline V gives CDR1 MNHEY, CDR2 SMNVEV (reference sequence). This CDR3 comprises 14 residues. Between the trimmed V and J ends, which lost 4 bases and 5 bases, there was a span of 15 bases.

The chain recombines TRBV27 with TRBJ1-5; a possible D gene is TRBD1 (6 bases). V lost 6 bases to trimming and J lost 0 bases, with 15 bases between them. CDR1 and CDR2 (germline): MNHEY, SMNVEV (reference sequence). The CDR3 contains 16 residues. CDR3 in DNA: TGTGCCAGCAGGGCGGGGGGGGGCTATAGCAATCAGCCCCAGCATTTT. This sequence encodes CASRAGGGYSNQPQHF.

The chain recombines TRBV27 with TRBJ2-7; 8 nucleotides match TRBD2. J gave up 4 bases and V 11 bases, and 13 bases lay outside the gene matches. Looked up from germline, CDR1 is MNHEY and CDR2 is SMNVEV (reference sequence). The CDR3 contains 14 residues. CDR3 sequence: CAAEETSGKYEQYF. Here the CDR3 DNA reads TGTGCCGCCGAGGAAACTAGCGGAAAGTACGAGCAGTACTTC.

The chain employs TRBV7-6 and TRBJ1-1, with D unresolved. Germline assignment: CDR1 SGHVS and CDR2 FNYEAQ. Trimming cost V 5 bases and J 1 base, with 14 bases left between them. The CDR3 is made up of 15 amino acids. CDR3 sequence reads: CASSPESGENTEAFF. The CDR3 DNA reads as TGTGCCAGCAGCCCCGAAAGCGGGGAGAACACTGAAGCTTTCTTT.

This clone was counted a single time. The rearrangement links TRBV5-1 to TRBJ2-5; 7 nucleotides line up with TRBD1. CDR3 length: 13 amino acids. The V gene's germline CDR1 is SGHRS and CDR2 YFSETQ. After removal of 4 bases from V and 2 bases from J, the junction contained 2 bases not matched to a gene. Written as DNA, the CDR3 is TGCGCCAGCAGCCTGGGACAGCAAGAGACCCAGTACTTC. Its translation is CASSLGQQETQYF. The entire variable domain, with the rest obtained from reference TRBV5-1 and TRBJ2-5, is as follows: KAGVTQTPRYLIKTRGQQVTLSCSPISGHRSVSWYQQTPGQGLQFLFEYFSETQRNKGNFPGRFSGRQFSNSRSEMNVSTLELGDSALYLCASSLGQQETQYFGPGTRLLVL.

This chain uses TRBV14 with TRBJ2-5, with 7 nucleotides matching TRBD1. The V segment lost 1 base and the J segment 1 base; nucleotides outside the gene matches: 3. This CDR3 region has 15 residues. Looked up from germline, CDR1 is SGHDN and CDR2 is FVKESK. The CDR3 reads CASSQVNRGQETQYF. Here the CDR3 DNA reads TGTGCCAGCAGCCAAGTAAACAGGGGCCAAGAGACCCAGTACTTC.

The chain is built from TRBV4-1 and TRBJ2-7; 14 positions agree with TRBD2. Germline lookup yields CDR1 MGHRA and CDR2 YSYEKL. Trimming cost V 3 bases and J 3 bases; bases outside gene matches: 16. CDR3 length: 20 residues. The CDR3 loop is CASSHIAVGLAGERSYEQYF. CDR3 sequence (DNA): TGCGCCAGCAGCCATATTGCAGTGGGACTAGCGGGAGAGCGGAGCTACGAGCAGTACTTC.

The V and J genes are TRBV28 and TRBJ1-3; D gene ambiguous. The length of the CDR3 is 13 residues. The germline V gene has CDR1 MDHEN and CDR2 SYDVKM. Trimming cost V 2 bases and J 3 bases, with 5 bases left between them. Here the CDR3 reads CASSLRVGNTIYF. CDR3 nucleotide sequence: TGTGCCAGCAGTTTACGCGTTGGAAACACCATATATTTT.

V gene TRBV5-8 combines with J gene TRBJ1-2; a possible D gene is TRBD1 (6 bases). Looked up from germline, CDR1 is SGHTS and CDR2 is YDEGEE. CDR3 size: 13 residues. The ends were cut back, 10 bases at V and 3 bases at J, with 16 bases in the middle. Here the CDR3 DNA reads TGTGCCCCGAGGGGGGGGCTGGACTATGGCTACACCTTC. It specifies CAPRGGLDYGYTF.

As concerns this clone: Other DNA sequences in the same sample also yield this CDR3. The rearrangement links TRBV28 to TRBJ1-5; D ambiguous. Germline-derived CDR1 and CDR2 are MDHEN and SYDVKM. Trimming removed 5 bases at V and 2 bases at J, with 7 bases between. The CDR3 runs to 13 residues. CDR3 coding DNA: TGTGCCAGCAGTCGAAGGGGCAATCAGCCCCAGCATTTT. Translated, it gives CASSRRGNQPQHF. Based on the CDR3 plus reference TRBV28 and TRBJ1-5, the full variable domain is DVKVTQSSRYLVKRTGEKVFLECVQDMDHENMFWYRQDPGLGLRLIYFSYDVKMKEKGDIPEGYSVSREKKERFSLILESASTNQTSMYLCASSRRGNQPQHFGDGTRLSIL.

The genes are TRBV2 and TRBJ1-2, with D unresolved. Trimming left V 8 bases short and J 1 base short, with 8 bases between. The CDR3 is 12 amino acids. In germline, CDR1 is SNHLY, CDR2 FYNNEI. CDR3 sequence reads: CASVNFNYGYTF. CDR3 nucleotide sequence: TGTGCCAGCGTCAACTTTAACTATGGCTACACCTTC.

The chain couples TRBV9 to TRBJ2-1, with TRBD1 identical over 9 bases. CDR3 size: 15 residues. The germline CDR1 and CDR2 sequences are SGDLS and YYNGEE. J lost 8 bases, V lost 5 bases, and 11 bases had no gene match. The CDR3: CASSGPGTGYYEQFF. In nucleotides, the CDR3 is TGTGCCAGCAGTGGACCCGGGACAGGGTATTATGAGCAGTTCTTC.

V usage is TRBV9 and J usage is TRBJ1-2; D is uncertain. The CDR3 is 11 amino acids. V gave up 0 bases and J gave up 12 bases, with 9 bases separating them. Germline V gene lookup returns CDR1 SGDLS and CDR2 YYNGEE. CDR3 nucleotide sequence: TGTGCCAGCAGCGTAGGCCCTGTCCACACCTTC. This translates into CASSVGPVHTF.

V is TRBV29-1 and J is TRBJ2-7, with 9 bases fitting TRBD2. CDR3 size: 13 residues. Looked up from germline, CDR1 is SQVTM and CDR2 is ANQGSEA. J was trimmed by 2 bases and V by 7 bases; bases with no gene match: 6. The CDR3 DNA follows: TGCAGCGCCGTAGTAGCGGGAGCCTACGAGCAGTACTTC. This gives the protein CSAVVAGAYEQYF.

This clone occurred once. The chain employs TRBV28 and TRBJ2-1; D possibly corresponds to TRBD2 (6 bases). The CDR3 is made up of 17 amino acids. Per the germline V gene, CDR1 is MDHEN and CDR2 is SYDVKM. Trimming removed 3 bases from V and 5 bases from J, with 20 bases in between. CDR3 DNA sequence: TGTGCCAGCAGTTTCGCCGGGCGGGGCCGATTAAACAATGAGCAGTTCTTC. Amino acids: CASSFAGRGRLNNEQFF.

V is TRBV29-1 and J is TRBJ2-7, with D possibly TRBD2 on 6 matching bases. Germline loops: CDR1 SQVTM, CDR2 ANQGSEA. The ends were cut back, 5 bases at V and 3 bases at J, with 11 bases in the middle. This CDR3 has 12 amino acids. The CDR3 here is CSVTWGGYEQYF. The CDR3 bases are TGCAGCGTTACCTGGGGAGGCTACGAGCAGTACTTC.

The chain is built from TRBV7-8 and TRBJ2-7; D assignment may be TRBD1 or TRBD2 (6 bases each). The CDR3 is 16 residues long. Trimming took 2 bases from V and 1 from J, leaving 15 bases between them. The germline gives CDR1 SGHVS, CDR2 FQNEAQ. The chain's CDR3 is CASSLYEGGVSYEQYF. In DNA, the CDR3 is TGTGCCAGCAGCTTATATGAGGGGGGCGTATCCTACGAGCAGTACTTC.

The chain has TRBV9 and TRBJ2-1; no clear D gene. CDR3 length: 15 amino acids. The ends were cut back, 0 bases at V and 3 bases at J, with 10 bases in the middle. Germline lookup yields CDR1 SGDLS and CDR2 YYNGEE. The CDR3 loop reads CASSVEASYYNEQFF. DNA of the CDR3: TGTGCCAGCAGCGTAGAGGCCTCCTACTACAATGAGCAGTTCTTC. Complete variable domain (other parts from reference TRBV9 and TRBJ2-1): DSGVTQTPKHLITATGQRVTLRCSPRSGDLSVYWYQQSLDQGLQFLIQYYNGEERAKGNILERFSAQQFPDLHSELNLSSLELGDSALYFCASSVEASYYNEQFFGPGTRLTVL.

A remark on this clone: This sample also contains other DNA sequences that code for the same CDR3. The J gene is TRBJ2-7, the V gene TRBV7-9; 9 bases fit TRBD2. The CDR3 has 15 residues. CDR1 and CDR2 from the germline V gene are SEHNR and FQNEAQ (reference sequence). V lost 5 bases to trimming and J lost 0 bases; unmatched junction nucleotides: 5. CDR3 in DNA: TGTGCCAGCAGCCCCGGACTAGCGCACTCCTACGAGCAGTACTTC. It is translated as CASSPGLAHSYEQYF.

The chain is built from TRBV5-1 and TRBJ2-7; 11 bases fit TRBD1. Germline CDR1 reads SGHRS; CDR2 reads YFSETQ. The CDR3 sequence is 15 residues long. V gave up 2 bases and J gave up 7 bases; unmatched junction bases: 8. The CDR3, as DNA: TGCGCCAGCAGCTTCCTCGGACAGGGGGCGAGGGAGCAGTACTTC. Encoded protein: CASSFLGQGAREQYF.